This paragraph reports one T cell receptor beta chain. This record belongs to a study of blood T cell repertoires in COVID-19. Data came from immunoSEQ multiplex PCR; TCRdb stores just in-frame clones and leaves some out. The sample consists of 160,000 or so clones, around 80% of them appearing once. Trimming shortened V by 4 bases and J by 4 bases, and 13 bases separated the two germline ends. Germline V gene lookup returns CDR1 KGHSH and CDR2 LQKENI. CDR3 length equals 15 residues. What was sequenced was peripheral blood. The TCR was taken from a woman in her seventies with acute or convalescent COVID-19. The chain uses TRBV18 and TRBJ1-4, with D unresolved. The CDR3 spells CASSLAAGFNEKLFF. The CDR3, as DNA: TGTGCCAGCTCACTCGCGGCCGGGTTTAATGAAAAACTGTTTTTT. The whole variable domain, filled in from reference TRBV18 and TRBJ1-4, reads NAGVMQNPRHLVRRRGQEARLRCSPMKGHSHVYWYRQLPEEGLKFMVYLQKENIIDESGMPKERFSAEFPKEGPSILRIQQVVRGDSAAYFCASSLAAGFNEKLFFGSGTQLSVL.